One and the same sample provided the 26 T cell receptor beta chains below, sequenced in a study of T cell changes during pregnancy in multiple sclerosis. The method was immunoSEQ multiplex PCR; TCRdb's version includes in-frame clones alone and lacks a portion of them. The sample lists some 60,000 clones; 90% were seen once. The sequences come from peripheral blood, collected in the first trimester of pregnancy. Receptors originate from a female donor in good health, enrolled as a control in a pregnancy study.

The V call is TRBV5-6, the J call TRBJ2-7; 8 nucleotides agree with TRBD1. The ends lost 1 base at V and 2 bases at J; junction bases unmatched: 2. The germline CDR1 and CDR2 sequences are SGHDT and YYEEEE. The CDR3 extends over 14 amino acids. CDR3 DNA: TGTGCCAGCAGCTTGAACAGGGGGACCTACGAGCAGTACTTC. Amino acids: CASSLNRGTYEQYF.

This chain connects TRBV19 to TRBJ1-5; TRBD1 matches 8 bases. CDR1 LNHDA and CDR2 SQIVND come from the germline V gene (reference sequence). V lost 4 bases and J lost 9; bases outside the gene matches: 11. CDR3 length: 15 residues. CDR3 amino acids: CASSTDREQGLPQHF. The CDR3 coding sequence is TGTGCCAGTAGTACGGACAGGGAGCAGGGGTTGCCCCAGCATTTT.

The chain combines TRBV19 with TRBJ2-3, with 9 bases fitting TRBD2. Germline CDR1 and CDR2: LNHDA and SQIVND (reference sequence). Unmatched junction bases numbered 8, after V lost 4 bases and J lost 6 bases. There are 15 residues in the CDR3. The CDR3 loop is CASSTGTSLWDTQYF. CDR3 bases: TGTGCCAGTAGTACGGGGACTAGCCTGTGGGATACGCAGTATTTT.

The J gene is TRBJ2-1, the V gene TRBV11-2; 9 bases agree with TRBD2. This CDR3 has 19 residues. V lost 4 bases, J lost 5 bases, and 18 bases stayed unmatched. Germline V CDR1 and CDR2: SGHAT, FQNNGV. CDR3 protein: CASSSRVGRGGVRHNEQFF. As DNA, the CDR3 is TGTGCCAGCAGCTCCAGGGTGGGGCGGGGGGGCGTGAGACACAATGAGCAGTTCTTC.

The V call is TRBV10-3, the J call TRBJ1-1, with D perhaps matching TRBD1 (6 bases). Germline values: CDR1 ENHRY, CDR2 SYGVKD. The CDR3 has 14 amino acids. Trimming took off 10 bases at V and 0 bases at J, with 15 bases between the two ends. CDR3 amino acids: CATGTPFLNTEAFF. CDR3 sequence (DNA): TGTGCCACCGGGACACCATTTTTGAACACTGAAGCTTTCTTT.

This chain links TRBV11-3 with TRBJ2-1, with D maybe TRBD1 (5 bases). This CDR3 contains 13 residues. The V and J ends lost 3 bases and 6 bases respectively, with 9 bases between them. Germline-derived CDR1 and CDR2 are SGHNT and YENEEA. The CDR3 bases are TGTGCCAGCAGCTTCATAAGGGGCAATGAGCAGTTCTTC. Its protein is CASSFIRGNEQFF.

The chain links TRBV6-5 to TRBJ2-2; TRBD1 matches 7 bases. CDR1 and CDR2 (germline): MNHEY, SVGAGI. There are 15 residues in the CDR3. With 6 bases clipped from V and 5 bases from J, the junction kept 9 bases outside the gene matches. The CDR3 sequence: CASSRAAGGTGELFF. The CDR3, as DNA: TGTGCCAGCAGCCGGGCCGCAGGGGGAACCGGGGAGCTGTTTTTT.

This chain connects TRBV9 to TRBJ2-5; TRBD2 matches 7 bases. J was trimmed by 1 base and V by 0 bases; bases with no gene match: 9. Germline loops: CDR1 SGDLS, CDR2 YYNGEE. The CDR3 length is 17 residues. The DNA of the CDR3 is TGTGCCAGCAGCGTAGGAACGGGAGGCTACCCCCAAGAGACCCAGTACTTC. Translating gives CASSVGTGGYPQETQYF.

The chain employs TRBV5-1 and TRBJ2-7, with 10 bases fitting TRBD2. This CDR3 contains 14 residues. CDR1 is SGHRS and CDR2 is YFSETQ in the germline V gene. Trimming took 4 bases from V and 3 from J; bases not matched to a gene: 4. CDR3: CASSPGTSVYEQYF. CDR3 sequence (DNA): TGCGCCAGCAGCCCCGGGACTAGCGTCTACGAGCAGTACTTC. Full variable domain (outside the CDR3, taken from reference TRBV5-1 and TRBJ2-7): KAGVTQTPRYLIKTRGQQVTLSCSPISGHRSVSWYQQTPGQGLQFLFEYFSETQRNKGNFPGRFSGRQFSNSRSEMNVSTLELGDSALYLCASSPGTSVYEQYFGPGTRLTVT.

About this clone: This may stem from a read error, because a much larger clone lies one nucleotide away. This chain links TRBV5-8 with TRBJ1-1; D might be TRBD1 (6 bases). V lost 2 bases and J lost 1, with 6 bases in between. Germline V gives CDR1 SGHTS, CDR2 YDEGEE. The CDR3 extends over 13 amino acids. The CDR3 sequence is CASSLQGNTEAFF. CDR3 sequence (DNA): TGTGCCAGCAGCTTACAGGGGAACACTGAAGCTTTCTTT. Filled out from reference TRBV5-8 and TRBJ1-1, the complete variable domain reads EAGVTQSPTHLIKTRGQQATLRCSPISGHTSVYWYQQALGLGLQFLLWYDEGEERNRGNFPPRFSGRQFPNYSSELNVNALELEDSALYLCASSLQGNTEAFFGQGTRLTVV.

The V gene is TRBV2, the J gene TRBJ2-3; no clear D. The CDR3 loop spans 14 amino acids. Trimming cost V 4 bases and J 3 bases, with 11 bases left between them. Germline loops: CDR1 SNHLY, CDR2 FYNNEI. The CDR3 reads CASSGPYQTDTQYF. In nucleotides, the CDR3 is TGTGCCAGCAGTGGCCCTTATCAGACAGATACGCAGTATTTT.

The gene calls are TRBV15 and TRBJ2-5; 7 positions agree with TRBD2. The germline V gene encodes CDR1 LNHNV and CDR2 YYDKDF (reference sequence). This CDR3 is built from 16 residues. After removal of 2 bases from V and 1 base from J, the junction contained 7 bases not matched to a gene. CDR3 in amino acids: CATSRPTGGPQETQYF. The CDR3 nucleotides are TGTGCCACCAGCAGACCGACGGGGGGACCCCAAGAGACCCAGTACTTC.

The chain combines TRBV7-9 with TRBJ2-3, with TRBD2 matching 13 bases. Germline assignment: CDR1 SEHNR and CDR2 FQNEAQ (reference sequence). V trimming: 5 bases; J trimming: 0 bases; junction bases outside the gene matches: 8. The CDR3 runs 18 residues. The CDR3 region has the DNA TGTGCCAGCAGCCTTACTAGCGGGAGGGCCCTCAGCACAGATACGCAGTATTTT. Its protein is CASSLTSGRALSTDTQYF. The entire variable domain, with the rest obtained from reference TRBV7-9 and TRBJ2-3, is as follows: DTGVSQNPRHKITKRGQNVTFRCDPISEHNRLYWYRQTLGQGPEFLTYFQNEAQLEKSRLLSDRFSAERPKGSFSTLEIQRTEQGDSAMYLCASSLTSGRALSTDTQYFGPGTRLTVL.

In its sample, this clone was seen once. The chain is built from TRBV7-6 and TRBJ2-7, with D perhaps matching TRBD2 (5 bases). The CDR3 sequence is 14 residues long. Germline CDR1 is SGHVS and CDR2 is FNYEAQ. Deletions cut 5 bases from V and 2 bases from J, with 13 bases between. The CDR3 loop is CASSTSDGTYEQYF. Written as DNA, the CDR3 is TGTGCCAGCAGCACATCGGACGGGACCTACGAGCAGTACTTC.

V usage is TRBV5-1 and J usage is TRBJ2-7; D could derive from TRBD1 or TRBD2 (10 bases each). The CDR3 is 20 amino acids. Per the germline V gene, CDR1 is SGHRS and CDR2 is YFSETQ. Trimming took off 0 bases at V and 7 bases at J, with 32 bases between the two ends. The CDR3: CASSLERQGALVLAGEEQYF. DNA for the CDR3: TGCGCCAGCAGCTTGGAACGACAGGGGGCGCTAGTCCTAGCGGGAGAAGAGCAGTACTTC.

The chain links TRBV4-1 to TRBJ2-1; tentatively, D is TRBD2 (6 bases). CDR3 length equals 14 residues. V lost 2 bases, J lost 15 bases, and 20 bases lay in between. The germline V gene encodes CDR1 MGHRA and CDR2 YSYEKL. The CDR3 DNA reads as TGCGCCAGCAGCCAACCTACCCGGGAGCCGGGGCGGTTCTTC. It encodes CASSQPTREPGRFF.

The chain employs TRBV19 and TRBJ2-1, with 13 bases fitting TRBD2. V dropped 9 bases and J dropped 7; count of bases not matched to a gene: 6. Germline values: CDR1 LNHDA, CDR2 SQIVND (reference sequence). The CDR3 spans 14 residues. The CDR3: CASGLAGVNNEQFF. In nucleotides, the CDR3 is TGTGCCAGCGGACTAGCGGGAGTAAATAATGAGCAGTTCTTC.

The gene calls are TRBV11-2 and TRBJ2-7; 10 bases are a match to TRBD1. The V gene end was trimmed by 4 bases and the J gene end by 0 bases; junction bases not matched to a gene: 3. The CDR3 runs 15 residues. Germline loops: CDR1 SGHAT, CDR2 FQNNGV. CDR3 sequence (DNA): TGTGCCAGCAGCTGGACAGGGGGTTACTCCTACGAGCAGTACTTC. Its protein product is CASSWTGGYSYEQYF.

The gene calls are TRBV6-1 and TRBJ2-5; maybe TRBD2 (6 bases). Germline CDR1 reads MNHNS; CDR2 reads SASEGT. This CDR3 is built from 14 residues. V lost 1 base, J lost 5 bases, and 11 bases lay in between. This CDR3 reads CASSEGSAGETQYF. For the CDR3, the DNA is TGTGCCAGCAGTGAAGGTTCGGCGGGGGAGACCCAGTACTTC.

This chain uses TRBV28 with TRBJ2-1, with TRBD2 identical over 11 bases. The junction had 9 bases not matched to a gene; V was cut back by 7 bases and J by 10 bases. The CDR3 runs to 14 residues. The V gene's germline CDR1 is MDHEN and CDR2 SYDVKM. CDR3 sequence: CASNSELAGEEQFF. CDR3 DNA: TGTGCCAGCAACTCAGAACTAGCGGGAGAAGAGCAGTTCTTC.

The chain joins TRBV27 to TRBJ2-7; D gene ambiguous. V was cut by 1 base and J by 3 bases, with 7 bases left in between. Germline CDR1 and CDR2: MNHEY and SMNVEV (reference sequence). CDR3 size: 13 residues. The DNA for the CDR3 is TGTGCCAGCAGTTTATGGGCAAACTACGAGCAGTACTTC. It yields the protein CASSLWANYEQYF.

The chain employs TRBV6-4 and TRBJ2-1; the D gene is possibly TRBD2 (5 bases). The V gene lost 1 base and the J gene lost 10 bases, with 8 bases spanning the gap. The germline CDR1 and CDR2 sequences are MRHNA and SNTAGT. The CDR3 is made up of 12 amino acids. The CDR3 DNA is TGTGCCAGCAGTGACTTCAGAGGGGAGCAGTTCTTC. Protein product: CASSDFRGEQFF.

This clone has more than one count but fewer than ten. In nucleotides, the CDR3 is TGTGCCAGCAGCCAACCGCCCACTGGTAAACTGTTTTTT. Translation gives CASSQPPTGKLFF. The chain carries TRBV4-2 and TRBJ1-4, with unresolved D. V lost 2 bases to trimming and J lost 11 bases, with 12 bases between them. This CDR3 spans 13 amino acids. CDR1 LGHNA and CDR2 YNFKEQ come from the germline V gene.

The chain recombines TRBV12-5 with TRBJ1-1, with TRBD1 as a possible D gene (6 bases). Trimming removed 5 bases from V and 6 bases from J, with 13 bases in between. Germline CDR1 and CDR2: LGHNT and FRNRAP. There are 13 residues in the CDR3. The CDR3 DNA follows: TGTGCTAGTGGTGATATACAGGGATCTGAAGCTTTCTTT. It specifies CASGDIQGSEAFF.

The V and J genes are TRBV25-1 and TRBJ1-2; 7 nucleotides agree with TRBD1. CDR1 and CDR2 (germline): MGHDK, SYGVNS. V trimming: 3 bases; J trimming: 5 bases; junction bases outside the gene matches: 9. The CDR3 totals 15 residues. CDR3 region: CASSDPRGRWYGYTF. The CDR3 DNA is TGTGCCAGCAGTGATCCGAGGGGGCGATGGTATGGCTACACCTTC.

In this sample, this clone turned up once. The chain couples TRBV7-9 to TRBJ2-3, with TRBD1 matching 8 bases. CDR3 length: 15 amino acids. V was pared by 5 bases and J by 1 base, with 5 bases of the junction left unmatched. Germline V gene data show CDR1 as SEHNR and CDR2 as FQNEAQ (reference sequence). The CDR3 is CASSAGQGRTDTQYF. The DNA for the CDR3 is TGTGCCAGCAGCGCAGGACAGGGACGCACAGATACGCAGTATTTT.